Reported below is one TCR beta chain. The antigen remains undetermined. The data belong to a study of T cell responses to AZD1222 COVID-19 vaccine. Study observations and caveats: Baseline serostatus was positive in only a handful of AZD1222 recipients.

TCRdb keeps only in-frame clones here, not all; method: immunoSEQ multiplex PCR. Of 160,000 or so clones listed, roughly 90% are singletons. Germline-derived CDR1 and CDR2 are LNHDA and SQIVND (reference sequence). This CDR3 is 14 amino acids long. V was cut by 4 bases and J by 3 bases, with 13 bases left in between. The TCR originated in an adult who received the AZD1222 COVID-19 vaccine. V usage is TRBV19 and J usage is TRBJ2-7; possibly TRBD1 or TRBD2 for D (5 bases each). Sequencing was performed on peripheral blood, taken 28 days after the second AZD1222 dose. The CDR3 DNA is TGTGCCAGTAGTAGGGATAGGGACGGCTACGAGCAGTACTTC. It specifies CASSRDRDGYEQYF.